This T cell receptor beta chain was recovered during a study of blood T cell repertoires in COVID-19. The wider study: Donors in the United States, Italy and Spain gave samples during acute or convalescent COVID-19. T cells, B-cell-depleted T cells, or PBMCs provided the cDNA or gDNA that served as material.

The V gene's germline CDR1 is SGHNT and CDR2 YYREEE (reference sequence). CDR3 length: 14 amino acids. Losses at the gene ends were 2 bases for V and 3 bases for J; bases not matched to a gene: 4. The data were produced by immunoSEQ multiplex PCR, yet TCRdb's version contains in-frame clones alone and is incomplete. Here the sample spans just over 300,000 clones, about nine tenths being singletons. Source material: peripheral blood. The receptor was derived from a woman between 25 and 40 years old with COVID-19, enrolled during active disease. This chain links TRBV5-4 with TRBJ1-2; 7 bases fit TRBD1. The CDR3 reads CASSFERGHYGYTF. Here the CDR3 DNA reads TGTGCCAGCAGCTTCGAGAGGGGGCACTATGGCTACACCTTC. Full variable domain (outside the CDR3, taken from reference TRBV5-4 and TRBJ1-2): ETGVTQSPTHLIKTRGQQVTLRCSSQSGHNTVSWYQQALGQGPQFIFQYYREEENGRGNFPPRFSGLQFPNYSSELNVNALELDDSALYLCASSFERGHYGYTFGSGTRLTVV.